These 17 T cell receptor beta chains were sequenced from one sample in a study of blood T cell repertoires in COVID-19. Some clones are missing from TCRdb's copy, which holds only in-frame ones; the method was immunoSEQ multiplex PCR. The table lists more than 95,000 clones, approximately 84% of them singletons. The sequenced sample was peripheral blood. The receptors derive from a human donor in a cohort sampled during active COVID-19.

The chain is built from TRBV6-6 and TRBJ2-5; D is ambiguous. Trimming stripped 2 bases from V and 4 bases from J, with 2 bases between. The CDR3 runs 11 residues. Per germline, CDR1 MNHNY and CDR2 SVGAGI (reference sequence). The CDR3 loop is CASSYRETQYF. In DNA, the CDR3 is TGTGCCAGCAGTTACCGAGAGACCCAGTACTTC.

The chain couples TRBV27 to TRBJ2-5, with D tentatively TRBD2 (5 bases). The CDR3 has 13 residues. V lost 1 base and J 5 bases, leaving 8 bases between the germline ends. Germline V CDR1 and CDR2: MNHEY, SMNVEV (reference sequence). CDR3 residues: CASSLFRGETQYF. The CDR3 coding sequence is TGTGCCAGCAGTTTATTCCGCGGGGAGACCCAGTACTTC.

The CDR3 protein is CASSFSGQGAREQYF. The CDR3 DNA is TGCGCCAGCAGCTTTAGTGGACAGGGGGCACGCGAGCAGTACTTC. The chain recombines TRBV5-1 with TRBJ2-7, with 11 bases identical to TRBD1. J was trimmed by 6 bases and V by 2 bases; bases with no gene match: 7. The CDR3 spans 15 residues. The germline CDR1 and CDR2 sequences are SGHRS and YFSETQ. The variable domain in full, with the rest retrieved from reference TRBV5-1 and TRBJ2-7, is KAGVTQTPRYLIKTRGQQVTLSCSPISGHRSVSWYQQTPGQGLQFLFEYFSETQRNKGNFPGRFSGRQFSNSRSEMNVSTLELGDSALYLCASSFSGQGAREQYFGPGTRLTVT.

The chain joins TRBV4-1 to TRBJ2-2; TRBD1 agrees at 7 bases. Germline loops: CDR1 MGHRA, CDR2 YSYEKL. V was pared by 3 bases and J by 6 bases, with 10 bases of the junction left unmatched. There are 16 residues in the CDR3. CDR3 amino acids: CASSHGTDLIAGELFF. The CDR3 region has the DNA TGCGCCAGCAGCCACGGGACAGACCTAATAGCCGGGGAGCTGTTTTTT.

The CDR3 reads CASSQGQGFQPQHF. DNA for the CDR3: TGTGCCAGCAGCCAAGGCCAGGGCTTTCAGCCCCAGCATTTT. V usage is TRBV3-1 (or the pseudogene TRBV3-2) and J usage is TRBJ1-5; D is perhaps TRBD1 (5 bases). Germline V lookup: CDR1 LGHDT, CDR2 YNNKEL (reference sequence). The CDR3 runs to 14 residues. Deletions cut 1 base from V and 6 bases from J, with 10 bases between.

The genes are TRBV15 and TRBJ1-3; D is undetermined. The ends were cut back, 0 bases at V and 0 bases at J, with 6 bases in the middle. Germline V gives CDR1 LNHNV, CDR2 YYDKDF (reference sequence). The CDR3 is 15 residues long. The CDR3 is CATSREGGSGNTIYF. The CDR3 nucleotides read TGTGCCACCAGCAGAGAAGGAGGCTCTGGAAACACCATATATTTT. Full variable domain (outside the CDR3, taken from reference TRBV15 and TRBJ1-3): DAMVIQNPRYQVTQFGKPVTLSCSQTLNHNVMYWYQQKSSQAPKLLFHYYDKDFNNEADTPDNFQSRRPNTSFCFLDIRSPGLGDTAMYLCATSREGGSGNTIYFGEGSWLTVV.

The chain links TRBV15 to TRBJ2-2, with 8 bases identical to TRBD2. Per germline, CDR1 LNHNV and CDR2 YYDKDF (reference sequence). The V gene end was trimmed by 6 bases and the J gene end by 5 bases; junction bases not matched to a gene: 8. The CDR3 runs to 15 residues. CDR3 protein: CATRPSGSTTGELFF. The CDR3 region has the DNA TGTGCCACCAGGCCGAGCGGGAGTACGACCGGGGAGCTGTTTTTT.

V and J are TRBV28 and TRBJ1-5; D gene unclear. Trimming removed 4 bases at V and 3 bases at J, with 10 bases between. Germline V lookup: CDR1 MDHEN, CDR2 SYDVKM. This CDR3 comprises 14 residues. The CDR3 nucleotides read TGTGCCAGCAGTTCTGCGGGTTACAATCAGCCCCAGCATTTT. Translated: CASSSAGYNQPQHF.

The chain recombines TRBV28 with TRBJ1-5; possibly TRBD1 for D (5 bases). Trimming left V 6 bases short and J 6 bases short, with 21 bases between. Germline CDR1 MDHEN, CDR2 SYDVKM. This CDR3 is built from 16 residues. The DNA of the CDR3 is TGTGCCAGCAGGCCCTACACAGTACGGGGGATTCAGCCCCAGCATTTT. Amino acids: CASRPYTVRGIQPQHF.

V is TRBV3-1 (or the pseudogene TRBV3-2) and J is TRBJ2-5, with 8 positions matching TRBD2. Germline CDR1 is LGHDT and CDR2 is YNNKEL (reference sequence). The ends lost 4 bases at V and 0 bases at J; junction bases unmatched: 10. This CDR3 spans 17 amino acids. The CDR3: CASSPLRGGAHQETQYF. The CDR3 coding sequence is TGTGCCAGCAGCCCCTTACGGGGGGGAGCGCACCAAGAGACCCAGTACTTC.

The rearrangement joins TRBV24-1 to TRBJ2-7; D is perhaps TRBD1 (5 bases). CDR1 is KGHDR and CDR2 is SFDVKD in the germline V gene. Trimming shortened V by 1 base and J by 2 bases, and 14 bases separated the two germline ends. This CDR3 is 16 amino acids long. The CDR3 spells CATSDFIQGDPYEQYF. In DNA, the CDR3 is TGTGCCACCAGTGATTTCATTCAGGGCGATCCCTACGAGCAGTACTTC.

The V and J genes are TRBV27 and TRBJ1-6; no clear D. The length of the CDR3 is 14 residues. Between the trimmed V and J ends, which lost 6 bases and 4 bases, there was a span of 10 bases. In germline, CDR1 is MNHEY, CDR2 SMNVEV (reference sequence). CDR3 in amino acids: CASSLTGYNSPLHF. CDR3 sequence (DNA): TGTGCCAGCAGCCTCACCGGGTATAATTCACCCCTCCACTTT.

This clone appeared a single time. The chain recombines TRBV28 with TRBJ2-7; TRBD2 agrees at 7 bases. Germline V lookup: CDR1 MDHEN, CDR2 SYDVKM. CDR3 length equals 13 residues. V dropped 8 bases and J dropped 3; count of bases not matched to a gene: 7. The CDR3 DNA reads TGTGCCAGCGGGGCTAGCGGAATCTACGAGCAGTACTTC. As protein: CASGASGIYEQYF.

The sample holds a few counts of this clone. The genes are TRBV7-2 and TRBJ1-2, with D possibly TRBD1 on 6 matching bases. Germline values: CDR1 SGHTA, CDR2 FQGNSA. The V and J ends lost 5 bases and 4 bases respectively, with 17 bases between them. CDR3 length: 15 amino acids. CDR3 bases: TGTGCCAGCAGCGTAGGAGGGGGGGGTACCTATGGCTACACCTTC. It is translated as CASSVGGGGTYGYTF.

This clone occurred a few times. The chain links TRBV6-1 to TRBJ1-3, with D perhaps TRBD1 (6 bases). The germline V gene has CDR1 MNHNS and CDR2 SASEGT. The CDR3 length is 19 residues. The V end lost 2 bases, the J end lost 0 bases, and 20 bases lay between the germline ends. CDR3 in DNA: TGTGCCAGCAGTGAACTTCAGGGTGCCGGGACACCCTCTGGAAACACCATATATTTT. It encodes CASSELQGAGTPSGNTIYF.

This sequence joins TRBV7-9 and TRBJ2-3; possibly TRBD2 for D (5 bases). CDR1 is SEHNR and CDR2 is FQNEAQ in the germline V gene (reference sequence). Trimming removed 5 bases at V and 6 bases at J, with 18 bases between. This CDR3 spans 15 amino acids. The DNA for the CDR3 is TGTGCCAGCAGCCCAGACGAATACGGGATGGATACGCAGTATTTT. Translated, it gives CASSPDEYGMDTQYF.

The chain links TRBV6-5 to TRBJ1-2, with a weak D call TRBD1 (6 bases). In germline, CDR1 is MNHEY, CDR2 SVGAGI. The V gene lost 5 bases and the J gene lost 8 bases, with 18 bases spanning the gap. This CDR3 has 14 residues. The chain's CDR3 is CASSQQGFVGGYTF. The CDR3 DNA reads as TGTGCCAGCAGTCAACAGGGTTTTGTCGGAGGCTACACCTTC.